This entry lists 25 T cell receptor beta chains sequenced from one sample in a study of spatial heterogeneity in lung cancer. TCRdb reprocessed the 5' RACE reads with MiXCR, giving one entry per CDR3 protein. Seen here are around 27,000 distinct CDR3 sequences, approximately 6% observed once, and the top ten hold 20% to 25%. The time point was: blood at routine non-recurrence follow-up after resection. Unsorted samples of tumor, nontumor lung or frozen PBMC had their whole RNA sequenced. The sequencing here drew on PBMCs, taken at follow-up. These receptors came from a male donor with early-stage non-small cell lung cancer.

In this sample, this clonotype turned up many times. The chain joins TRBV2 to TRBJ2-1, with D perhaps matching TRBD2 (6 bases). Germline V gene sequence: CDR1 SNHLY, CDR2 FYNNEI. The V end lost 2 bases, the J end lost 15 bases, and 17 bases lay between the germline ends. The CDR3 totals 13 residues. The CDR3 is CASSELGTGAAFF. In nucleotides, the CDR3 is TGTGCCAGCAGTGAACTCGGAACGGGAGCGGCGTTCTTC.

This clonotype was observed many times. This chain uses TRBV18 with TRBJ2-5; 11 positions agree with TRBD2. The germline gives CDR1 KGHSH, CDR2 LQKENI. V shed 3 bases, J shed 9 bases, and the junction held 9 bases outside the gene matches. CDR3 length: 15 residues. In nucleotides, the CDR3 is TGTGCCAGCTCACCGACTAGCGGGGCGGAGAGGCCCCAGTACTTC. It encodes CASSPTSGAERPQYF. The whole variable domain, remainder taken from reference TRBV18 and TRBJ2-5, is NAGVMQNPRHLVRRRGQEARLRCSPMKGHSHVYWYRQLPEEGLKFMVYLQKENIIDESGMPKERFSAEFPKEGPSILRIQQVVRGDSAAYFCASSPTSGAERPQYFGPGTRLLVL.

This clonotype appeared a few times. V usage is TRBV15 and J usage is TRBJ2-7, with D possibly being TRBD1 (6 bases). The CDR3 covers 15 residues. Per the germline V gene, CDR1 is LNHNV and CDR2 is YYDKDF (reference sequence). The V gene lost 1 base and the J gene lost 2 bases, with 12 bases spanning the gap. The CDR3 DNA follows: TGTGCCACCAGCAGAGCCGGGACACCTACCTACGAGCAGTACTTC. As protein: CATSRAGTPTYEQYF.

The chain uses TRBV11-3 and TRBJ2-1; tentatively, D is TRBD2 (6 bases). This CDR3 has 15 residues. The V gene's germline CDR1 is SGHNT and CDR2 YENEEA. Between the trimmed V and J ends, which lost 5 bases and 9 bases, there was a span of 20 bases. The CDR3: CASSLTSPGTSEQFF. The CDR3, as DNA: TGTGCCAGCAGCCTCACTAGCCCGGGAACCAGTGAGCAGTTCTTC. The variable domain in full, completed from reference TRBV11-3 and TRBJ2-1, reads EAGVVQSPRYKIIEKKQPVAFWCNPISGHNTLYWYLQNLGQGPELLIRYENEEAVDDSQLPKDRFSAERLKGVDSTLKIQPAELGDSAVYLCASSLTSPGTSEQFFGPGTRLTVL.

The chain employs TRBV5-1 and TRBJ1-4; TRBD1 matches 10 bases. The junction had 4 bases not matched to a gene; V was cut back by 4 bases and J by 7 bases. The CDR3 covers 14 residues. The germline CDR1 and CDR2 sequences are SGHRS and YFSETQ. DNA of the CDR3: TGCGCCAGCAGCCCCGGACAGGGGGGTGAAAAACTGTTTTTT. Translated, it gives CASSPGQGGEKLFF.

In this sample, this clonotype turned up many times. V usage is TRBV29-1 and J usage is TRBJ2-2; 8 bases align to TRBD1. This CDR3 has 15 residues. V lost 1 base and J lost 8; bases outside the gene matches: 9. Germline loops: CDR1 SQVTM, CDR2 ANQGSEA. The CDR3 spells CSVEALPGGNGELFF. As DNA, the CDR3 is TGCAGCGTTGAAGCTCTCCCAGGGGGCAATGGGGAGCTGTTTTTT.

This clonotype was observed at least ten times. V usage is TRBV20-1 and J usage is TRBJ1-1; D is ambiguous. Per germline, CDR1 DFQATT and CDR2 SNEGSKA (reference sequence). V was cut by 4 bases and J by 2 bases, with 11 bases left in between. This CDR3 region has 13 residues. The CDR3: CSAIPSVNTEAFF. DNA of the CDR3: TGCAGTGCTATACCTTCCGTCAACACTGAAGCTTTCTTT.

This clonotype was seen ten or more times. The genes are TRBV19 and TRBJ2-3; the D gene is possibly TRBD2 (6 bases). The CDR3 contains 15 residues. V was pared by 6 bases and J by 0 bases, with 13 bases between. CDR1 is LNHDA and CDR2 is SQIVND in the germline V gene (reference sequence). CDR3 DNA: TGTGCCAGTAGAGCACGGGGGTCTAGCACAGATACGCAGTATTTT. Translating it yields CASRARGSSTDTQYF.

The chain is built from TRBV7-3 and TRBJ2-1; TRBD2 matches 9 bases. Looked up from germline, CDR1 is SGHTA and CDR2 is FQGTGA. The CDR3 length is 15 residues. V lost 3 bases to trimming and J lost 6 bases; unmatched junction nucleotides: 6. For the CDR3, the DNA is TGTGCCAGCAGCTTGGCGGGGGGGCCCTCCAATGAGCAGTTCTTC. It yields the protein CASSLAGGPSNEQFF. Full variable domain (outside the CDR3, taken from reference TRBV7-3 and TRBJ2-1): GAGVSQTPSNKVTEKGKYVELRCDPISGHTALYWYRQSLGQGPEFLIYFQGTGAADDSGLPNDRFFAVRPEGSVSTLKIQRTERGDSAVYLCASSLAGGPSNEQFFGPGTRLTVL.

This clonotype was counted many times. The rearrangement links TRBV12-3 or TRBV12-4 to TRBJ2-7; 7 nucleotides agree with TRBD1. Trimming cost V 6 bases and J 5 bases; bases outside gene matches: 4. CDR3 length equals 12 residues. The CDR3 sequence: CASSRGRHEQYF. CDR3 coding DNA: TGTGCCAGCAGCAGGGGGAGACACGAGCAGTACTTC.

This clonotype is termed medium-sized. The chain recombines TRBV6-2 or TRBV6-3 with TRBJ2-7; unclear D gene. CDR3 length: 14 amino acids. V lost 0 bases and J 6 bases, leaving 12 bases between the germline ends. Germline V lookup: CDR1 MNHEY, CDR2 SVGEGT. The CDR3 nucleotides are TGTGCCAGCAGTTACTCGTCGCGGAGCGCCGAGCAGTACTTC. This encodes CASSYSSRSAEQYF.

This clonotype was seen repeatedly, ten times or more. The rearrangement joins TRBV5-1 to TRBJ2-1; possibly TRBD1 for D (5 bases). CDR3 size: 15 residues. The V end was cut by 6 bases, the J end by 5 bases, with 18 bases between. Germline assignment: CDR1 SGHRS and CDR2 YFSETQ. The DNA of the CDR3 is TGCGCCAGCATGGTAGCCCCCGACAGCCACAATGAGCAGTTCTTC. It encodes CASMVAPDSHNEQFF.

This clonotype occurred many times. This chain links TRBV18 with TRBJ1-5, with D tentatively TRBD1 (5 bases). This CDR3 comprises 15 residues. Trimming took 5 bases from V and 4 from J, leaving 15 bases between them. Germline loops: CDR1 KGHSH, CDR2 LQKENI. The CDR3 here is CASSAGREGNQPQHF. CDR3 nucleotide sequence: TGTGCCAGCTCAGCTGGCAGGGAGGGGAATCAGCCCCAGCATTTT.

This clonotype has ten or more counts. The CDR3 coding sequence is TGCAGTGCTACAGGTGCGGCTAGCTTTCACAATGAGCAGTTCTTC. Encoded protein: CSATGAASFHNEQFF. The chain couples TRBV20-1 to TRBJ2-1, with a tentative D call TRBD2 (5 bases). CDR1 and CDR2 (germline): DFQATT, SNEGSKA (reference sequence). This CDR3 is 15 amino acids long. Trimming left V 4 bases short and J 5 bases short, with 18 bases between.

This clonotype was picked up many times. The gene calls are TRBV7-2 and TRBJ2-1, with 8 bases fitting TRBD2. Germline CDR1 reads SGHTA; CDR2 reads FQGNSA. J was trimmed by 1 base and V by 5 bases; bases with no gene match: 7. The CDR3 sequence is 16 residues long. The DNA for the CDR3 is TGTGCCAGCAGCCCCGAAGCGGGAGTATCCTACAATGAGCAGTTCTTC. Translation: CASSPEAGVSYNEQFF.

At least ten counts were recorded for this clonotype. V is TRBV9 and J is TRBJ2-1, with TRBD1 matching 9 bases. Looked up from germline, CDR1 is SGDLS and CDR2 is YYNGEE. This CDR3 has 15 amino acids. V lost 4 bases, J lost 9 bases, and 11 bases stayed unmatched. CDR3 nucleotides: TGTGCCAGCAGCCCCCGGGACAGGGATAACATTGAGCAGTTCTTC. Translating gives CASSPRDRDNIEQFF.

This clonotype was seen at least ten times. The V call is TRBV30, the J call TRBJ2-1; possible D gene TRBD2, 5 bases. This CDR3 has 12 amino acids. The germline gives CDR1 GTSNPN, CDR2 SVGIG (reference sequence). The V end lost 5 bases, the J end lost 0 bases, and 5 bases lay between the germline ends. CDR3 bases: TGTGCCTGGGGGAGCTCCTACAATGAGCAGTTCTTC. It is translated as CAWGSSYNEQFF.

This clonotype was seen many times. The chain recombines TRBV11-3 with TRBJ2-5; 7 bases line up with TRBD2. The V segment lost 0 bases and the J segment 4 bases; nucleotides outside the gene matches: 5. Germline assignment: CDR1 SGHNT and CDR2 YENEEA. The CDR3 contains 15 residues. CDR3 in amino acids: CASSLEGLAGETQYF. CDR3 DNA: TGTGCCAGCAGCTTAGAGGGTTTAGCGGGAGAGACCCAGTACTTC.

This rearrangement joins TRBV5-1 to TRBJ2-5; no firm D call. This CDR3 comprises 14 residues. The germline CDR1 and CDR2 sequences are SGHRS and YFSETQ. The V and J ends lost 2 bases and 5 bases respectively, with 13 bases between them. The CDR3 bases are TGCGCCAGCAGCTTAGGCTTAGTCTTGGAGACCCAGTACTTC. This gives the protein CASSLGLVLETQYF.

This chain joins TRBV19 and TRBJ1-4; no reliable D call. The length of the CDR3 is 14 residues. Trimming took 3 bases from V and 4 from J, leaving 9 bases between them. Germline CDR1 reads LNHDA; CDR2 reads SQIVND (reference sequence). In nucleotides, the CDR3 is TGTGCCAGTAGTATCGGACCGATTAATGAAAAACTGTTTTTT. Protein product: CASSIGPINEKLFF.

DNA of the CDR3: TGTGCCAGCAGGGTTACAGGGGTGACTGAAGCTTTCTTT. It codes for CASRVTGVTEAFF. V and J are TRBV27 and TRBJ1-1; 7 bases agree with TRBD1. CDR3 size: 13 residues. Unmatched junction bases numbered 6, after V lost 6 bases and J lost 5 bases. The germline V gene has CDR1 MNHEY and CDR2 SMNVEV (reference sequence).

This clonotype was counted many times. The DNA for the CDR3 is TGTGCCAGCAGCTCAAGACTAGCGGGCTGGAATGAGCAGTTCTTC. Its protein is CASSSRLAGWNEQFF. The gene calls are TRBV9 and TRBJ2-1, with 10 bases that match TRBD2. Per the germline V gene, CDR1 is SGDLS and CDR2 is YYNGEE. The CDR3 is 15 amino acids. Losses at the gene ends were 4 bases for V and 7 bases for J; bases not matched to a gene: 8. Combining the CDR3 with reference TRBV9 and TRBJ2-1 gives the whole variable domain DSGVTQTPKHLITATGQRVTLRCSPRSGDLSVYWYQQSLDQGLQFLIQYYNGEERAKGNILERFSAQQFPDLHSELNLSSLELGDSALYFCASSSRLAGWNEQFFGPGTRLTVL.

This clonotype was seen repeatedly, ten times or more. V is TRBV5-4 and J is TRBJ2-1; 7 bases agree with TRBD2. This CDR3 spans 13 amino acids. Germline-derived CDR1 and CDR2 are SGHNT and YYREEE (reference sequence). V lost 4 bases and J lost 10; bases outside the gene matches: 8. This chain's CDR3 is CASSTSGTKEQFF. CDR3 DNA sequence: TGTGCCAGCAGCACCTCCGGGACTAAGGAGCAGTTCTTC.

Ten or more counts support this clonotype. The chain links TRBV7-9 to TRBJ2-1; D gene uncertain. In germline, CDR1 is SEHNR, CDR2 FQNEAQ (reference sequence). The ends were cut back, 3 bases at V and 7 bases at J, with 4 bases in the middle. This CDR3 has 11 residues. The CDR3 is CASSFGNEQFF. The CDR3 DNA follows: TGTGCCAGCAGCTTTGGGAATGAGCAGTTCTTC.

Remarks on this clonotype: This may come from a read error, since a much larger clone is one base off. The V and J genes are TRBV7-2 and TRBJ1-2; no clear D. Germline values: CDR1 SGHTA, CDR2 FQGNSA. The CDR3 extends over 13 amino acids. The CDR3 reads CASSIATDYGYTF. The CDR3 DNA follows: TGTGCCAGCAGCATAGCGACCGACTATGGCTACACCTTC.